Listed below are T cell receptor beta chains from one sample, sequenced in a study of beta chain features in type 1 diabetes. Profiling relied on immunoSEQ multiplex PCR, and the TCRdb table lists in-frame clones only, not all of them. The profile covers around 250,000 clones, with around 24% appearing a single time and around 0.011% taken by the ten largest. The sequencing sample was made of naive CD4+ T cells from blood. The receptors originated from a woman aged 30 to 39 with type 1 diabetes. CDR3s include the opening cysteine and the closing phenylalanine or tryptophan. Each record gives: D gene, V gene, clone size, J gene, CDR3 protein, CDR3 DNA. A D gene is named only where the DNA matches it firmly. Some rows have no size entry. The others give once, few or many, or a class for an expanded clone.

D gene: -; V gene: TRBV10-3; clone size: -; J gene: TRBJ2-5; CDR3 protein: CAISGGSGETQYF; CDR3 DNA: TGTGCCATCAGTGGCGGCAGCGGCGAGACCCAGTACTTC
D gene: -; V gene: TRBV30; clone size: -; J gene: TRBJ2-7; CDR3 protein: CAWSGTLISYEQYF; CDR3 DNA: TGTGCCTGGAGTGGGACACTGATTTCCTACGAGCAGTACTTC
D gene: -; V gene: TRBV5-4; clone size: few; J gene: TRBJ1-1; CDR3 protein: CASSKIEGPGTEAFF; CDR3 DNA: TGTGCCAGCAGTAAAATAGAAGGTCCGGGGACTGAAGCTTTCTTT
D gene: -; V gene: TRBV14; clone size: -; J gene: TRBJ2-1; CDR3 protein: CASSQDLDRRGEQFF; CDR3 DNA: TGTGCCAGCAGCCAAGATCTGGACCGTCGGGGTGAGCAGTTCTTC
D gene: -; V gene: TRBV2; clone size: few; J gene: TRBJ2-5; CDR3 protein: CASSEEVTGTQYF; CDR3 DNA: TGTGCCAGCAGTGAGGAGGTTACGGGGACCCAGTACTTC
D gene: TRBD1; V gene: TRBV2; clone size: -; J gene: TRBJ2-2; CDR3 protein: CASIPGTVNTGELFF; CDR3 DNA: TGTGCCAGCATCCCCGGGACAGTGAACACCGGGGAGCTGTTTTTT
D gene: TRBD1; V gene: TRBV30; clone size: few; J gene: TRBJ1-2; CDR3 protein: CAWSGKQGDYGYTF; CDR3 DNA: TGTGCCTGGAGCGGAAAACAGGGGGATTATGGCTACACCTTC
D gene: -; V gene: TRBV30; clone size: few; J gene: TRBJ1-1; CDR3 protein: CAWSVELEAFF; CDR3 DNA: TGTGCCTGGAGTGTTGAACTTGAAGCTTTCTTT
D gene: -; V gene: TRBV23-1; clone size: -; J gene: TRBJ2-3; CDR3 protein: CASSQTAASTDTQYF; CDR3 DNA: TGCGCCAGCAGCCAGACAGCTGCTAGCACAGATACGCAGTATTTT
D gene: -; V gene: TRBV6-6; clone size: -; J gene: TRBJ2-7; CDR3 protein: CASSYSGSGEYF; CDR3 DNA: TGTGCCAGCAGTTACTCGGGGTCAGGGGAGTACTTC
D gene: TRBD1; V gene: TRBV2; clone size: -; J gene: TRBJ2-7; CDR3 protein: CASSEWAGGVEQYF; CDR3 DNA: TGTGCCAGCAGTGAATGGGCAGGGGGTGTCGAGCAGTACTTC
D gene: -; V gene: TRBV23-1; clone size: -; J gene: TRBJ2-7; CDR3 protein: CASRSRPDCLNEQYF; CDR3 DNA: TGCGCCAGCAGATCCCGCCCGGACTGTCTGAACGAGCAGTACTTC
D gene: -; V gene: TRBV19; clone size: few; J gene: TRBJ1-5; CDR3 protein: CASSIPGQPNQPQHF; CDR3 DNA: TGTGCCAGTAGTATCCCCGGACAGCCGAATCAGCCCCAGCATTTT
D gene: -; V gene: TRBV28; clone size: -; J gene: TRBJ1-5; CDR3 protein: CASSPGQGNQPQHF; CDR3 DNA: TGTGCCAGCAGCCCGGGACAAGGCAATCAGCCCCAGCATTTT